This TCR beta chain appears in the sequencing data of a study of T-cell reconstitution after alpha-beta-depleted transplantation in children. V lost 6 bases and J lost 6; bases outside the gene matches: 12. The CDR3 loop spans 15 amino acids. A TCRbeta library incorporating unique molecular identifiers was prepared. TCRdb recomputed calls from the PCR reads with MiXCR, one row per CDR3 protein. The data show some 550,000 distinct CDR3 sequences, about 17% seen once. Sequenced here: PBMCs from the stem cell graft donor, sampled from the stem cell graft. V is TRBV12-3 or TRBV12-4 and J is TRBJ1-1; 8 nucleotides agree with TRBD1. The sequence derives from a human donor who donated a stem cell graft to a child with acute lymphoblastic leukemia. CDR3 region: CASSPPDREISEAFF. The CDR3 DNA sequence: TGTGCCAGCAGCCCCCCGGACAGGGAAATCTCTGAAGCTTTCTTT.